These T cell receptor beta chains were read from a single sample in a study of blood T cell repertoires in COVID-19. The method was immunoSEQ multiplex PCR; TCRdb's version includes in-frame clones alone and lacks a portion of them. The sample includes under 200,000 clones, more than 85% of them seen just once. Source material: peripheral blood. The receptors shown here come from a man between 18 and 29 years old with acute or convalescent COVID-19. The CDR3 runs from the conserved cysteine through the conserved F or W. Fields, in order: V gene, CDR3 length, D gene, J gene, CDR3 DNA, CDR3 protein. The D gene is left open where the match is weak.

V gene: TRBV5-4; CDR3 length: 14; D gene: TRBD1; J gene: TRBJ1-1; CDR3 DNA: TGTGCCAGCAGCCGGGGACAGGAGAAGACTGAAGCTTTCTTT; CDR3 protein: CASSRGQEKTEAFF
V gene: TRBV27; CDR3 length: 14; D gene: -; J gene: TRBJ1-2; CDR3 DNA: TGTGCCAGCAGTCCTTACCGGGGTTACTATGGCTACACCTTC; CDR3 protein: CASSPYRGYYGYTF
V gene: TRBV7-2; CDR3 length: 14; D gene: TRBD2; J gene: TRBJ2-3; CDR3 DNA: TGTGCCAGCAGGGGGGGGATTTCCACAGATACGCAGTATTTT; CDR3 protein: CASRGGISTDTQYF
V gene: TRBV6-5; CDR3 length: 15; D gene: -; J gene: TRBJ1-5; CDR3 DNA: TGTGCCAGCAGGGTCGTGGGAGGGTCCAGTCAGCCCCAGCATTTT; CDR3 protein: CASRVVGGSSQPQHF
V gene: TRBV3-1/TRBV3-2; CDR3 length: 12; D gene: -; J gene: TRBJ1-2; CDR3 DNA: TGTGCCAGCAGCCAAGGCAGAAATGGCTACACCTTC; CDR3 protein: CASSQGRNGYTF
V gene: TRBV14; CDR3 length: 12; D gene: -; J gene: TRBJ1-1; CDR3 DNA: TGTGCCAGCAGCCCCTTCGGGACTGAAGCTTTCTTT; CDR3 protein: CASSPFGTEAFF
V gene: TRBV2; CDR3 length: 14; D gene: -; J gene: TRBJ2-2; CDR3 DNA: TGTGCCAGCAGTGAAAAGGGGTTCGGCGGGGAGCTGTTTTTT; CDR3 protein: CASSEKGFGGELFF
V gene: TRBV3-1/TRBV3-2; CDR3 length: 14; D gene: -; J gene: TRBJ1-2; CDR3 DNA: TGTGCCAGCAGCCAGGATCGATGGGGGCTCGGCTACACCTTC; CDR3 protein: CASSQDRWGLGYTF
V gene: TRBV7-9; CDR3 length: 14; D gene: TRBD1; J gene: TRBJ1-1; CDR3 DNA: TGTGCCAGCAGCGCGCAGGGGGCAGGAACTGAAGCTTTCTTT; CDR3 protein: CASSAQGAGTEAFF
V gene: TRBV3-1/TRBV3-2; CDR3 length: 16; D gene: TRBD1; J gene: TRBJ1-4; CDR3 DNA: TGTGCCAGCAGCCAAGATTGGGGACAGGGTTATGAAAAACTGTTTTTT; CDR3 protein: CASSQDWGQGYEKLFF